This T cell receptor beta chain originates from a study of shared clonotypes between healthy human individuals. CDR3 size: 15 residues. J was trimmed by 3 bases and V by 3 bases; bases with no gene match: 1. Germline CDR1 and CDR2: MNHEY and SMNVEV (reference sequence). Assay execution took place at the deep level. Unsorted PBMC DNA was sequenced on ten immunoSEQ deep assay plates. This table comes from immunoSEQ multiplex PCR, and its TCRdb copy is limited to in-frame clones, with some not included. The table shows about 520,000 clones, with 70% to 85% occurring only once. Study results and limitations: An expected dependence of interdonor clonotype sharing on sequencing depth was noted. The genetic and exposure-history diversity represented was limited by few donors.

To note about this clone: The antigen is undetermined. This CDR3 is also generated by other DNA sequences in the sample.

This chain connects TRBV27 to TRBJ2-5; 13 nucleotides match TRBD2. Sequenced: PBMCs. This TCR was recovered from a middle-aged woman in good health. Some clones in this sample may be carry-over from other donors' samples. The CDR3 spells CASSLGTSGKETQYF. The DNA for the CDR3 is TGTGCCAGCAGTTTGGGGACTAGCGGGAAAGAGACCCAGTACTTC.